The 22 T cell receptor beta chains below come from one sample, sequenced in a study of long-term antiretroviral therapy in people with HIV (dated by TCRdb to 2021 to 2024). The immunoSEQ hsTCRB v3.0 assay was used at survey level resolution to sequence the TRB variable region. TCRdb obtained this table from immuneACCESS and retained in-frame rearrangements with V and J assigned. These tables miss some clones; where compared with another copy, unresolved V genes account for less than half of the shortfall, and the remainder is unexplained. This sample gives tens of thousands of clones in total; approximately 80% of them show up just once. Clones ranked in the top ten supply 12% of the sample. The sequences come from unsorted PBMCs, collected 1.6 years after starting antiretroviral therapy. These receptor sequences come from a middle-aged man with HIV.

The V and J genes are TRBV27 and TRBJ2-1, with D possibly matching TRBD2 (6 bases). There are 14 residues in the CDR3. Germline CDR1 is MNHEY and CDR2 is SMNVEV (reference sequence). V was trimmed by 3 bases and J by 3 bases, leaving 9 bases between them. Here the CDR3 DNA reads TGTGCCAGCAGTTTCGGGACTCTCTACAATGAGCAGTTCTTC. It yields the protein CASSFGTLYNEQFF.

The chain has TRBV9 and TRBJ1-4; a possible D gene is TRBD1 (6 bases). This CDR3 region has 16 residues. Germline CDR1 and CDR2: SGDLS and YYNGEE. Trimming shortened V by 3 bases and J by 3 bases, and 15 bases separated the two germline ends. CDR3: CASSAGDRIANEKLFF. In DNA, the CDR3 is TGTGCCAGCAGCGCCGGAGACAGGATAGCTAATGAAAAACTGTTTTTT. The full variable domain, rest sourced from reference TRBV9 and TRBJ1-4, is DSGVTQTPKHLITATGQRVTLRCSPRSGDLSVYWYQQSLDQGLQFLIQYYNGEERAKGNILERFSAQQFPDLHSELNLSSLELGDSALYFCASSAGDRIANEKLFFGSGTQLSVL.

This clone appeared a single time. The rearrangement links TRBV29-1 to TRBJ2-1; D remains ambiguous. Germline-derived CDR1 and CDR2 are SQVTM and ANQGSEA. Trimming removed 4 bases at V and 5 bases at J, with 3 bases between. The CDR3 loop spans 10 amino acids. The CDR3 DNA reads TGCAGCGTTGTCCACAATGAGCAGTTCTTC. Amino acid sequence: CSVVHNEQFF.

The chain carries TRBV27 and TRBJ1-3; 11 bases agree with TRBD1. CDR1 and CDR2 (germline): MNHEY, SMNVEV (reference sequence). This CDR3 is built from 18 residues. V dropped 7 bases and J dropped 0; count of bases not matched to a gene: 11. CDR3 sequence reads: CASTKLGTGGFSGNTIYF. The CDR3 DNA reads TGTGCCAGCACCAAGCTCGGGACAGGGGGTTTCTCTGGAAACACCATATATTTT.

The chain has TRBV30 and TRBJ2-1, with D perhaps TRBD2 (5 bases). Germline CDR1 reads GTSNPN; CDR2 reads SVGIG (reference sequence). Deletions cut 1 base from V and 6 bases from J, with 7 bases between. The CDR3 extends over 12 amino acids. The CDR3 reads CAWSAGINEQFF. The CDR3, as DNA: TGTGCCTGGAGTGCGGGGATCAATGAGCAGTTCTTC.

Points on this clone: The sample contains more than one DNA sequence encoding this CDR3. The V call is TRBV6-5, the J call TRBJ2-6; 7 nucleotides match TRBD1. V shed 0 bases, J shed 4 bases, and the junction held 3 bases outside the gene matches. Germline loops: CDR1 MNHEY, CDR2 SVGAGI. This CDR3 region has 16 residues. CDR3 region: CASSYSGGAGANVLTF. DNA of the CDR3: TGTGCCAGCAGTTACTCAGGGGGCGCGGGGGCCAACGTCCTGACTTTC.

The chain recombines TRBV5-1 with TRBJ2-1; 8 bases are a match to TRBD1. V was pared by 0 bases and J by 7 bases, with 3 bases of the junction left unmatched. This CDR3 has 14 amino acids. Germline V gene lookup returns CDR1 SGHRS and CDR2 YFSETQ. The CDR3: CASSLGQGNNEQFF. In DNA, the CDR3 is TGCGCCAGCAGCTTGGGACAGGGGAATAATGAGCAGTTCTTC.

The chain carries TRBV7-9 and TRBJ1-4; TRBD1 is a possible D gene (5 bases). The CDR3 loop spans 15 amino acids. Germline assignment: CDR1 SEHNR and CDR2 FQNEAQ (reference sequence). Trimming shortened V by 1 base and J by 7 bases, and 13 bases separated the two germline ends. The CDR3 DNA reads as TGTGCCAGCAGCTTAGGCGGGGGGTTCGGTGAAAAACTGTTTTTT. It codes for CASSLGGGFGEKLFF.

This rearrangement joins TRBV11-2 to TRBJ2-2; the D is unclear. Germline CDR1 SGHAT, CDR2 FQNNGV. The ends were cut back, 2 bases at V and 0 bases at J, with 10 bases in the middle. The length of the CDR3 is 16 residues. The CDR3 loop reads CASSLRSGANTGELFF. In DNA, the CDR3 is TGTGCCAGCAGCTTAAGGTCTGGGGCGAACACCGGGGAGCTGTTTTTT.

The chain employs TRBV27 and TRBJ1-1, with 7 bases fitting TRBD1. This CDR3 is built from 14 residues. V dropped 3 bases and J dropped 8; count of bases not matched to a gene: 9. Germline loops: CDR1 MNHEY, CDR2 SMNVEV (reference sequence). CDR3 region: CASSFPGQSSEAFF. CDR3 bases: TGTGCCAGCAGTTTTCCGGGACAGAGCTCAGAAGCTTTCTTT.

The CDR3: CAWSSGRSSYEQYF. CDR3 coding DNA: TGTGCCTGGAGTAGCGGGAGGAGCTCCTACGAGCAGTACTTC. The V call is TRBV30, the J call TRBJ2-7; 9 bases agree with TRBD2. Trimming took 2 bases from V and 0 from J; bases not matched to a gene: 2. The CDR3 has 14 residues. Germline V gives CDR1 GTSNPN, CDR2 SVGIG (reference sequence).

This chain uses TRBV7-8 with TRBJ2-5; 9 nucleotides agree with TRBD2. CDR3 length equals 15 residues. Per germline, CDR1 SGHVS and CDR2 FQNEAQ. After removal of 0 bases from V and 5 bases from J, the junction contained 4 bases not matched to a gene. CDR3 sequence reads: CASSLAHAGGETQYF. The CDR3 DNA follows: TGTGCCAGCAGCTTAGCGCATGCGGGAGGGGAGACCCAGTACTTC. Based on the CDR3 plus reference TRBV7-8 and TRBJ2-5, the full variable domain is GAGVSQSPRYKVAKRGQDVALRCDPISGHVSLFWYQQALGQGPEFLTYFQNEAQLDKSGLPSDRFFAERPEGSVSTLKIQRTQQEDSAVYLCASSLAHAGGETQYFGPGTRLLVL.

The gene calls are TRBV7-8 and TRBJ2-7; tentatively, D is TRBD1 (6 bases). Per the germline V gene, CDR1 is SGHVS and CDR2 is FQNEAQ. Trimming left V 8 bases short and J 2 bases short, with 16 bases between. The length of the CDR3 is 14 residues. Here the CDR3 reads CASGLTGNPYEQYF. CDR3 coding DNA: TGTGCCAGCGGCCTGACAGGTAACCCCTACGAGCAGTACTTC.

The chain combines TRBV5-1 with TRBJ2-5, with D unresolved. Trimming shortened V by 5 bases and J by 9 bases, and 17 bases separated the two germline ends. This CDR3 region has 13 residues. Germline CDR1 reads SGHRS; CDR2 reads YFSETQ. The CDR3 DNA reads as TGCGCCAGCAGATTAGACACCCAAGGCGCCCAGTACTTC. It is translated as CASRLDTQGAQYF.

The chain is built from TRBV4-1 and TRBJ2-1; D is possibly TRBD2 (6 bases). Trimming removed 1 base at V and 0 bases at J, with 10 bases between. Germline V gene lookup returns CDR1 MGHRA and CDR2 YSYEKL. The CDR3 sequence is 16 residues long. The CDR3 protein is CASSQAGTLSYNEQFF. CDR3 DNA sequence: TGCGCCAGCAGCCAAGCCGGGACTCTCTCCTACAATGAGCAGTTCTTC.

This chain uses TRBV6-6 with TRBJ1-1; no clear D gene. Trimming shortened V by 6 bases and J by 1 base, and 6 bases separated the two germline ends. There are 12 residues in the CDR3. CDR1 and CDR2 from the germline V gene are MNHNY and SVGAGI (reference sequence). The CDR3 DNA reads TGTGCCAGCAGCGGACCGAACACTGAAGCTTTCTTT. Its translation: CASSGPNTEAFF.

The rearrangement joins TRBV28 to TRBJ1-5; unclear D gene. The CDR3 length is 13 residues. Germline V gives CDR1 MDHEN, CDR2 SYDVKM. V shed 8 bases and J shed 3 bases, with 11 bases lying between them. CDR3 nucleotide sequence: TGTGCCAGCCTTGGGTCTGTCAATCAGCCCCAGCATTTT. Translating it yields CASLGSVNQPQHF.

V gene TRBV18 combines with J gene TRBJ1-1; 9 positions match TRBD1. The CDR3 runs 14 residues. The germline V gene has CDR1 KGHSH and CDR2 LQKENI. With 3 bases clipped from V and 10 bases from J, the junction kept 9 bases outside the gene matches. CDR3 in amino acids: CASSPTGGDSAAFF. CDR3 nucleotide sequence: TGTGCCAGCTCACCGACAGGGGGAGATAGTGCAGCTTTCTTT.

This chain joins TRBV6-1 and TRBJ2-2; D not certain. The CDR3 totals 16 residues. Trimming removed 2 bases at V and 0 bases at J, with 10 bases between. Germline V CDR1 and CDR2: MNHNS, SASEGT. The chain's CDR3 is CASSEIAPSNTGELFF. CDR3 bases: TGTGCCAGCAGTGAAATCGCCCCTTCGAACACCGGGGAGCTGTTTTTT.

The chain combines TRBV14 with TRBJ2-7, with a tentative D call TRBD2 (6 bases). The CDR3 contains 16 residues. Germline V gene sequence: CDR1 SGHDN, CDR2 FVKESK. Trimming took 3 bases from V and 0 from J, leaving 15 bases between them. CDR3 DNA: TGTGCCAGCAGCCACACCGAGGGGAGGAGCTCCTACGAGCAGTACTTC. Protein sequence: CASSHTEGRSSYEQYF.

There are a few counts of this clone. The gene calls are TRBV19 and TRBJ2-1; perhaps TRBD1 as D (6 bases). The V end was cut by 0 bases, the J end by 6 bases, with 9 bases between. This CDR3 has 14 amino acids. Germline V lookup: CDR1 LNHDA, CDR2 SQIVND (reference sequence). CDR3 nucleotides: TGTGCCAGTAGTATAGAACGCAGGGGCAATGAGCAGTTCTTC. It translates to CASSIERRGNEQFF.

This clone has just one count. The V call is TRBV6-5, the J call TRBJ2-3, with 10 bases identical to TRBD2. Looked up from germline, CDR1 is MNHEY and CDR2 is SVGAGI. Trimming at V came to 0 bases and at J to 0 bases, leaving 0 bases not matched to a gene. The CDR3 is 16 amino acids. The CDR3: CASSYSSGGSTDTQYF. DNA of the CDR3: TGTGCCAGCAGTTACTCTAGCGGGGGGAGCACAGATACGCAGTATTTT.